Given below is one T cell receptor (beta chain) in context. The target antigen is unknown. These data belong to a study of tumor-infiltrating lymphocytes in glioblastoma multiforme. Three nested ARM-PCR rounds with V-beta and C-beta primers built TCRB libraries. No unique molecular identifiers were described for these TCRB libraries. TCRdb itself ran the multiplex PCR reads through MiXCR, one entry per CDR3 protein. The sample shows about 12,000 distinct CDR3 sequences, 60% to 65% of them seen only once. V lost 6 bases and J 5 bases, leaving 15 bases between the germline ends. Germline loops: CDR1 SQVTM, CDR2 ANQGSEA. The CDR3 consists of 13 residues. Broader study findings: Just one glioblastoma patient contributed to the TCR-mutation comparison.

The receptor was derived from a male donor with glioblastoma. The J gene is TRBJ2-3, the V gene TRBV29-1; the D gene is possibly TRBD2 (6 bases). Source material: brain tumor tissue. The CDR3 nucleotides read TGCAGCGTAGCCGGGACTCGTATAGATACGCAGTATTTT. Its protein product is CSVAGTRIDTQYF.